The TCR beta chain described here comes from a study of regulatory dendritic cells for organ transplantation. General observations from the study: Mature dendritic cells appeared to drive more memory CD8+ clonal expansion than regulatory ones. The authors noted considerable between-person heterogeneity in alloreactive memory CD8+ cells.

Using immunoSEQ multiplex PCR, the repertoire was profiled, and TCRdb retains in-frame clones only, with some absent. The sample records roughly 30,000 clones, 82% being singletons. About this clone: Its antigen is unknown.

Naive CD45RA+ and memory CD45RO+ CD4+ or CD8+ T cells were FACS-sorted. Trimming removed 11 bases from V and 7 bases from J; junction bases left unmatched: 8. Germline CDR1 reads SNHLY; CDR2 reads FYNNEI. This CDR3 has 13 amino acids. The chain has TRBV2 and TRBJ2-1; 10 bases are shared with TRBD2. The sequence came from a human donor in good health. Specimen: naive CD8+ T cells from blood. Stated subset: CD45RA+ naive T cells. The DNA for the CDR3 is TGTGCCTTGAGCGGGGGGGTAAATAATGAGCAGTTCTTC. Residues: CALSGGVNNEQFF.